One and the same sample provided the 17 T cell receptor beta chains below, sequenced in a study of molecular identifiers for immune sequencing clone quantification. TCRdb recomputed calls from the PCR reads with MiXCR, one row per CDR3 protein. Among over 600,000 distinct CDR3 sequences listed, 20% were seen once. The sample taken for sequencing was naive CD8+ T cells from blood, with Jurkat cell RNA spiked in. As to subset: FACS-sorted CD8+CD4-CCR7+CD45RA+ naive T cells. These receptors were taken from a human donor in good health. Some libraries in this study had Jurkat cell RNA spiked in.

V and J are TRBV5-6 and TRBJ2-7, with TRBD2 as a possible D gene (7 bases). Germline V lookup: CDR1 SGHDT, CDR2 YYEEEE. This CDR3 contains 14 residues. Trimming took off 4 bases at V and 0 bases at J, with 11 bases between the two ends. The CDR3 nucleotides are TGTGCCAGCAGCGGCCGGGGGGCCTCCTACGAGCAGTACTTC. Its protein is CASSGRGASYEQYF.

The chain is built from TRBV20-1 and TRBJ2-1, with 8 positions matching TRBD2. The CDR3 runs 16 residues. Germline values: CDR1 DFQATT, CDR2 SNEGSKA (reference sequence). Trimming took 4 bases from V and 4 from J; bases not matched to a gene: 12. For the CDR3, the DNA is TGCAGTGCTACGGACGGGAGGGCCGTCGTGTACAATGAGCAGTTCTTC. Its protein is CSATDGRAVVYNEQFF.

This chain joins TRBV19 and TRBJ2-3; perhaps TRBD1 as D (6 bases). Trimming shortened V by 10 bases and J by 2 bases, and 13 bases separated the two germline ends. The CDR3 length is 13 residues. Germline V gene lookup returns CDR1 LNHDA and CDR2 SQIVND (reference sequence). The CDR3 region has the DNA TGTGCCACTTCCCGGACAGACACAGATACGCAGTATTTT. Residues: CATSRTDTDTQYF.

The V call is TRBV11-2, the J call TRBJ2-2; D may be TRBD2 (6 bases). From germline, CDR1 is SGHAT and CDR2 FQNNGV. The CDR3 contains 15 residues. V shed 7 bases and J shed 7 bases, with 19 bases lying between them. This CDR3 reads CASNSGVGGIGELFF. The CDR3 DNA sequence: TGTGCCAGCAACTCGGGGGTTGGGGGGATCGGGGAGCTGTTTTTT.

This clonotype has at least ten counts. This chain joins TRBV30 and TRBJ2-2; tentative D call: TRBD1 (5 bases). Per germline, CDR1 GTSNPN and CDR2 SVGIG (reference sequence). V lost 4 bases and J lost 6, with 12 bases in between. This CDR3 has 13 residues. CDR3 bases: TGTGCCTGGAACTCAGGGTATGCCGGGGAGCTGTTTTTT. Translating gives CAWNSGYAGELFF.

This clonotype came up a few times. This likely comes from a read error, as the CDR3 has no conserved phenylalanine or tryptophan at its end. CDR3 region: CSASGQILSEQYL. The CDR3 DNA sequence: TGCAGTGCTAGTGGCCAGATTCTTAGCGAGCAGTACCTC. The chain carries TRBV20-1 and TRBJ2-7, with D hard to call. The V end lost 3 bases, the J end lost 6 bases, and 15 bases lay between the germline ends. The germline CDR1 and CDR2 sequences are DFQATT and SNEGSKA (reference sequence). CDR3 size: 13 residues.

The J gene is TRBJ2-5, the V gene TRBV7-9; D is uncertain. V lost 3 bases and J lost 4, with 9 bases in between. CDR3 length: 13 amino acids. Germline CDR1 and CDR2: SEHNR and FQNEAQ (reference sequence). The CDR3 DNA sequence: TGTGCCAGCAGCTTGGAGTTAAGAGAGACCCAGTACTTC. Protein product: CASSLELRETQYF. Combining the CDR3 with reference TRBV7-9 and TRBJ2-5 gives the whole variable domain DTGVSQNPRHKITKRGQNVTFRCDPISEHNRLYWYRQTLGQGPEFLTYFQNEAQLEKSRLLSDRFSAERPKGSFSTLEIQRTEQGDSAMYLCASSLELRETQYFGPGTRLLVL.

This clonotype occurred many times. CDR3 residues: CASKQGASSNTEAFF. CDR3 sequence (DNA): TGTGCCAGCAAACAGGGTGCATCGTCGAACACTGAAGCTTTCTTT. The chain uses TRBV2 and TRBJ1-1; weak D call: TRBD1 (6 bases). This CDR3 is built from 15 residues. Germline lookup yields CDR1 SNHLY and CDR2 FYNNEI. Trimming took off 7 bases at V and 1 base at J, with 16 bases between the two ends. Full variable domain (rest looked up from reference TRBV2 and TRBJ1-1): EPEVTQTPSHQVTQMGQEVILRCVPISNHLYFYWYRQILGQKVEFLVSFYNNEISEKSEIFDDQFSVERPDGSNFTLKIRSTKLEDSAMYFCASKQGASSNTEAFFGQGTRLTVV.

J is TRBJ2-7 and V is TRBV4-2; maybe TRBD2 (6 bases). Between the trimmed V and J ends, which lost 0 bases and 0 bases, there was a span of 9 bases. The CDR3 loop spans 15 amino acids. The germline V gene has CDR1 LGHNA and CDR2 YNFKEQ. The chain's CDR3 is CASSQEGGGSYEQYF. CDR3 bases: TGTGCCAGCAGCCAAGAGGGGGGAGGCTCCTACGAGCAGTACTTC.

This clonotype was seen many times. The CDR3 bases are TGCGCCAGCAGCCAGGTTCCAGAGTCTAGCGAGGCCTACGAGCAGTACTTC. Amino acids: CASSQVPESSEAYEQYF. This chain links TRBV4-1 with TRBJ2-7; TRBD2 is a possible D gene (6 bases). Germline lookup yields CDR1 MGHRA and CDR2 YSYEKL. Trimming shortened V by 3 bases and J by 2 bases, and 20 bases separated the two germline ends. The CDR3 runs to 17 residues.

This clonotype was seen a single time. A much larger clone lies one base from this, so it may be a read error. The V gene is TRBV28, the J gene TRBJ2-7; the match to TRBD1 covers 8 bases. The CDR3 has 15 residues. V gave up 1 base and J gave up 6 bases; unmatched junction bases: 8. Germline assignment: CDR1 MDHEN and CDR2 SYDVKM. This CDR3 reads CASSLLGDRGSEQYF. The CDR3 DNA is TGTGCCAGCAGTTTATTAGGAGACAGGGGTAGCGAGCAGTACTTC. Combining the CDR3 with reference TRBV28 and TRBJ2-7 gives the whole variable domain DVKVTQSSRYLVKRTGEKVFLECVQDMDHENMFWYRQDPGLGLRLIYFSYDVKMKEKGDIPEGYSVSREKKERFSLILESASTNQTSMYLCASSLLGDRGSEQYFGPGTRLTVT.

This clonotype has a count of ten or more. The chain uses TRBV30 and TRBJ2-7; D may match TRBD1 or TRBD2 (6 bases each). V lost 1 base and J lost 7, with 8 bases in between. The germline CDR1 and CDR2 sequences are GTSNPN and SVGIG (reference sequence). The CDR3 extends over 11 amino acids. CDR3 DNA: TGTGCCTGGAGTGAAGGGGGGGAGCAGTACTTC. Amino acid sequence: CAWSEGGEQYF.

This clonotype was picked up many times. V is TRBV9 and J is TRBJ2-7; tentatively, D is TRBD1 (6 bases). The V gene's germline CDR1 is SGDLS and CDR2 YYNGEE. V was trimmed by 2 bases and J by 3 bases, leaving 9 bases between them. The CDR3 sequence is 13 residues long. CDR3 sequence reads: CASSVETGYEQYF. In nucleotides, the CDR3 is TGTGCCAGCAGCGTGGAGACAGGCTACGAGCAGTACTTC.

This clonotype has ten or more counts. The V gene is TRBV4-3, the J gene TRBJ2-7; no definite D call. The V end lost 3 bases, the J end lost 1 base, and 10 bases lay between the germline ends. This CDR3 has 14 residues. Germline loops: CDR1 LGHNA, CDR2 YSLEER. The CDR3 loop reads CASSHSSGSYEQYF. In nucleotides, the CDR3 is TGCGCCAGCAGCCATTCATCAGGATCCTACGAGCAGTACTTC.

This clonotype was counted ten times or more. The rearrangement uses TRBV30 and TRBJ2-5, with a possible D match to TRBD1 (5 bases). CDR1 and CDR2 from the germline V gene are GTSNPN and SVGIG (reference sequence). There are 11 residues in the CDR3. Trimming took off 5 bases at V and 5 bases at J, with 9 bases between the two ends. DNA of the CDR3: TGTGCCTGGCAGGGTGAGGAGACCCAGTACTTC. This codes for CAWQGEETQYF.

In the case of this clonotype: Given a much more abundant clone one base away, this may be a read error. The conserved phenylalanine or tryptophan is not found at the CDR3 terminus, so this likely reflects a read error. The chain joins TRBV5-1 to TRBJ2-7; D gene ambiguous. The CDR3 extends over 12 amino acids. Germline values: CDR1 SGHRS, CDR2 YFSETQ. V was pared by 3 bases and J by 4 bases, with 8 bases between. Written as DNA, the CDR3 is TGCGCCAGCAGCTCAATGAGGTACGAGCAGTACCTC. Translation: CASSSMRYEQYL.

The chain combines TRBV11-2 with TRBJ1-5; the D is unclear. Germline V CDR1 and CDR2: SGHAT, FQNNGV. The CDR3 covers 17 residues. Trimming pared 5 bases from V and 0 bases from J, leaving 17 bases between. The CDR3 is CASSPAGSGYSNQPQHF. CDR3 nucleotide sequence: TGTGCCAGCAGCCCCGCTGGCAGCGGTTATAGCAATCAGCCCCAGCATTTT.